The 27 T cell receptor beta chains reported below all come from one sample, sequenced in a study of blood T cell repertoires in COVID-19. Only in-frame clones appear in the TCRdb table, and some are missing; sequencing was by immunoSEQ multiplex PCR. The sample gives approximately 170,000 clones, approximately 93% of which show up once; roughly 2% is in the top ten. The sequenced sample consisted of peripheral blood. Receptor source: an older woman with COVID-19, enrolled during active disease.

The rearrangement joins TRBV29-1 to TRBJ2-1; 9 nucleotides align to TRBD1. The CDR3 spans 15 residues. CDR1 and CDR2 from the germline V gene are SQVTM and ANQGSEA. V lost 3 bases to trimming and J lost 0 bases; unmatched junction nucleotides: 3. The CDR3 bases are TGCAGCGTTGAGCCGACAGGGGGCTCCTACAATGAGCAGTTCTTC. Amino acid sequence: CSVEPTGGSYNEQFF.

This clone was seen only once. V gene TRBV4-3 combines with J gene TRBJ1-1; 8 bases map to TRBD1. Germline CDR1 reads LGHNA; CDR2 reads YSLEER. V trimming: 1 base; J trimming: 6 bases; junction bases outside the gene matches: 7. The CDR3 runs to 15 residues. The CDR3 DNA sequence: TGCGCCAGCAGCCAAGGTCTGTCCAGGGGGCCTGAAGCTTTCTTT. As protein: CASSQGLSRGPEAFF.

V gene TRBV19 combines with J gene TRBJ1-1, with 7 nucleotides matching TRBD1. The junction had 16 bases not matched to a gene; V was cut back by 5 bases and J by 4 bases. The germline gives CDR1 LNHDA, CDR2 SQIVND (reference sequence). The length of the CDR3 is 17 residues. CDR3 region: CASSEPTGPWSGTEAFF. DNA for the CDR3: TGTGCCAGTAGTGAACCGACAGGGCCTTGGTCTGGCACTGAAGCTTTCTTT.

By share, this clone counts as medium-sized. This chain joins TRBV7-9 and TRBJ1-3; TRBD1 matches at 7 bases. Germline CDR1 is SEHNR and CDR2 is FQNEAQ (reference sequence). With 4 bases clipped from V and 4 bases from J, the junction kept 7 bases outside the gene matches. The CDR3 sequence is 15 residues long. CDR3 nucleotide sequence: TGTGCCAGCAGCTCGACAGGGAGAGGCGGAAACACCATATATTTT. Amino acid sequence: CASSSTGRGGNTIYF.

The CDR3 nucleotides read TGCAGCGTCGGGGACACTGAAGCTTTCTTT. Amino acid sequence: CSVGDTEAFF. This sequence joins TRBV29-1 and TRBJ1-1; D is ambiguous. The CDR3 runs 10 residues. Trimming took off 6 bases at V and 3 bases at J, with 5 bases between the two ends. CDR1 SQVTM and CDR2 ANQGSEA come from the germline V gene.

The chain carries TRBV5-4 and TRBJ2-7; 8 bases agree with TRBD2. Germline V gives CDR1 SGHNT, CDR2 YYREEE (reference sequence). There are 15 residues in the CDR3. Trimming at V came to 5 bases and at J to 2 bases, leaving 9 bases not matched to a gene. CDR3: CASSYTSGLTYEQYF. DNA for the CDR3: TGTGCCAGCAGTTATACTAGCGGATTAACCTACGAGCAGTACTTC.

The V call is TRBV3-1 (or the pseudogene TRBV3-2), the J call TRBJ2-2, with 9 bases lining up with TRBD2. V shed 0 bases and J 5 bases; nucleotides not matched to a gene: 7. Germline V gives CDR1 LGHDT, CDR2 YNNKEL (reference sequence). There are 17 residues in the CDR3. The CDR3 sequence: CASSQEPSGVETGELFF. CDR3 bases: TGTGCCAGCAGCCAAGAACCTAGCGGGGTAGAAACCGGGGAGCTGTTTTTT.

This sequence joins TRBV4-3 and TRBJ1-2; a weak D match, TRBD1 (6 bases). The CDR3 length is 14 residues. Trimming left V 3 bases short and J 5 bases short, with 13 bases between. Germline V gene sequence: CDR1 LGHNA, CDR2 YSLEER. CDR3 loop: CASSQESQGYGYTF. CDR3 DNA sequence: TGCGCCAGCAGCCAGGAAAGTCAGGGGTATGGCTACACCTTC.

CDR3 in amino acids: CASSSPPAATYGYTF. The CDR3 nucleotides read TGTGCCAGCAGCTCACCCCCGGCGGCTACTTATGGCTACACCTTC. This sequence joins TRBV7-2 and TRBJ1-2, with D hard to call. This CDR3 has 15 residues. Trimming removed 4 bases at V and 5 bases at J, with 17 bases between. Germline CDR1 reads SGHTA; CDR2 reads FQGNSA.

This clone was recorded once. The V call is TRBV19, the J call TRBJ2-3, with 7 positions matching TRBD2. From germline, CDR1 is LNHDA and CDR2 SQIVND (reference sequence). This CDR3 is 14 amino acids long. Losses at the gene ends were 6 bases for V and 3 bases for J; bases not matched to a gene: 6. The CDR3 sequence: CASRVRGGTDTQYF. For the CDR3, the DNA is TGTGCCAGTAGGGTCCGGGGAGGGACAGATACGCAGTATTTT.

The chain has TRBV10-3 and TRBJ1-2; 7 nucleotides line up with TRBD1. CDR3 length: 15 amino acids. V lost 10 bases to trimming and J lost 6 bases; unmatched junction nucleotides: 17. From germline, CDR1 is ENHRY and CDR2 SYGVKD. The CDR3 DNA sequence: TGTGCCACCCTATCCCCCACAGGGGACATCGATGGCTACACCTTC. As protein: CATLSPTGDIDGYTF.

The rearrangement uses TRBV7-3 and TRBJ1-2; TRBD1 aligns across 8 bases. The CDR3 has 16 residues. V lost 1 base to trimming and J lost 3 bases; unmatched junction nucleotides: 7. The germline CDR1 and CDR2 sequences are SGHTA and FQGTGA. The CDR3: CASSLMFRGRDYGYTF. In nucleotides, the CDR3 is TGTGCCAGCAGCTTAATGTTCAGGGGGCGCGACTATGGCTACACCTTC.

V gene TRBV7-9 combines with J gene TRBJ1-2, with D tentatively TRBD1 (6 bases). This CDR3 is built from 13 residues. Trimming removed 5 bases at V and 5 bases at J, with 12 bases between. The V gene's germline CDR1 is SEHNR and CDR2 FQNEAQ (reference sequence). Here the CDR3 reads CASSTTGIYGYTF. CDR3 nucleotide sequence: TGTGCCAGCAGCACAACAGGGATTTATGGCTACACCTTC.

The chain joins TRBV4-1 to TRBJ2-1; D may be TRBD2 (6 bases). There are 17 residues in the CDR3. Germline V gives CDR1 MGHRA, CDR2 YSYEKL. The V and J ends lost 4 bases and 4 bases respectively, with 20 bases between them. The CDR3: CASSPIAGRSPYNEQFF. For the CDR3, the DNA is TGCGCCAGCAGCCCCATCGCAGGGAGGTCCCCTTACAATGAGCAGTTCTTC.

A word on this clone: The sample has other DNA sequences that encode this CDR3 too. The rearrangement joins TRBV5-4 to TRBJ1-6; 8 bases align to TRBD1. Germline CDR1 and CDR2: SGHNT and YYREEE (reference sequence). Trimming removed 3 bases from V and 7 bases from J; junction bases left unmatched: 6. This CDR3 spans 15 amino acids. The CDR3 nucleotides read TGTGCCAGCAGCTCCGGACAGGGTGGGAATTCACCCCTCCACTTT. It yields the protein CASSSGQGGNSPLHF.

The chain carries TRBV11-2 and TRBJ1-4; a weak D match, TRBD1 (6 bases). V lost 3 bases to trimming and J lost 4 bases, with 12 bases between them. Germline V gene lookup returns CDR1 SGHAT and CDR2 FQNNGV. This CDR3 has 15 residues. The CDR3 DNA reads as TGTGCCAGCAGCTTTTCTCAGGGGATTAATGAAAAACTGTTTTTT. Protein: CASSFSQGINEKLFF. The complete variable domain, with remaining parts taken from reference TRBV11-2 and TRBJ1-4, reads EAGVAQSPRYKIIEKRQSVAFWCNPISGHATLYWYQQILGQGPKLLIQFQNNGVVDDSQLPKDRFSAERLKGVDSTLKIQPAKLEDSAVYLCASSFSQGINEKLFFGSGTQLSVL.

The chain is built from TRBV5-1 and TRBJ2-7; D uncertain. Between the trimmed V and J ends, which lost 0 bases and 2 bases, there was a span of 9 bases. The CDR3 contains 14 residues. The V gene's germline CDR1 is SGHRS and CDR2 YFSETQ. CDR3 region: CASSLDASAYEQYF. As DNA, the CDR3 is TGCGCCAGCAGCTTGGACGCCAGCGCCTACGAGCAGTACTTC.

This clone was counted a few times. The gene calls are TRBV10-3 and TRBJ2-4; 8 nucleotides match TRBD2. Germline CDR1 reads ENHRY; CDR2 reads SYGVKD. The CDR3 loop spans 15 amino acids. With 3 bases clipped from V and 4 bases from J, the junction kept 5 bases outside the gene matches. The CDR3 nucleotides read TGTGCCATCAGTGATCTCGGGGGGGCGAAAAACATTCAGTACTTC. Amino acid sequence: CAISDLGGAKNIQYF.

The chain combines TRBV3-1 (or the pseudogene TRBV3-2) with TRBJ1-1; D ambiguous. The CDR3 has 13 residues. CDR1 and CDR2 from the germline V gene are LGHDT and YNNKEL (reference sequence). The V end lost 1 base, the J end lost 4 bases, and 7 bases lay between the germline ends. The CDR3 spells CASSQGRGTEAFF. In DNA form, the CDR3 reads TGTGCCAGCAGCCAAGGCCGGGGCACTGAAGCTTTCTTT.

This rearrangement joins TRBV18 to TRBJ2-5; 9 bases align to TRBD1. Unmatched junction bases numbered 2, after V lost 0 bases and J lost 3 bases. The CDR3 length is 15 residues. In germline, CDR1 is KGHSH, CDR2 LQKENI. As DNA, the CDR3 is TGTGCCAGCTCACCACCGGGACAGGGTAAAGAGACCCAGTACTTC. This gives the protein CASSPPGQGKETQYF. The full variable domain, with the rest looked up from reference TRBV18 and TRBJ2-5, is NAGVMQNPRHLVRRRGQEARLRCSPMKGHSHVYWYRQLPEEGLKFMVYLQKENIIDESGMPKERFSAEFPKEGPSILRIQQVVRGDSAAYFCASSPPGQGKETQYFGPGTRLLVL.

The table lists this clone with a count of one. J is TRBJ2-6 and V is TRBV6-2 or TRBV6-3; TRBD1 aligns across 10 bases. Germline V gives CDR1 MNHEY, CDR2 SVGEGT. There are 17 residues in the CDR3. V dropped 5 bases and J dropped 2; count of bases not matched to a gene: 6. The CDR3 DNA follows: TGTGCCAGCAGTAGATCCGGGACAGGGGCTGGGGCCAACGTCCTGACTTTC. Translating it yields CASSRSGTGAGANVLTF.

The gene calls are TRBV19 and TRBJ1-4; unclear D gene. The CDR3 extends over 16 amino acids. Germline V CDR1 and CDR2: LNHDA, SQIVND (reference sequence). V dropped 1 base and J dropped 1 base, with 10 bases sitting between them. Written as DNA, the CDR3 is TGTGCCAGTAGTATAGGTATCCACGGAACTAATGAAAAACTGTTTTTT. It specifies CASSIGIHGTNEKLFF.

The CDR3 loop reads CASSRSTEAFF. The CDR3 DNA follows: TGTGCCAGCAGTCGCAGTACTGAAGCTTTCTTT. This sequence joins TRBV6-5 and TRBJ1-1; D is unclear. There are 11 residues in the CDR3. V lost 5 bases and J lost 5, with 6 bases in between. From germline, CDR1 is MNHEY and CDR2 SVGAGI.

The V call is TRBV5-4, the J call TRBJ2-1; 10 bases match TRBD1. V trimming: 0 bases; J trimming: 2 bases; junction bases outside the gene matches: 5. The CDR3 runs to 17 residues. CDR1 SGHNT and CDR2 YYREEE come from the germline V gene (reference sequence). CDR3 protein: CASSLVAGTGAYNEQFF. The CDR3, as DNA: TGTGCCAGCAGCTTGGTTGCAGGGACAGGGGCCTACAATGAGCAGTTCTTC.

DNA for the CDR3: TGTGCCAGCGGGAGCAACAGGGACAGGGGGGTCTATGGCTACACCTTC. Its protein product is CASGSNRDRGVYGYTF. This chain connects TRBV27 to TRBJ1-2; 11 bases agree with TRBD1. Germline loops: CDR1 MNHEY, CDR2 SMNVEV (reference sequence). There are 16 residues in the CDR3. The V segment lost 8 bases and the J segment 4 bases; nucleotides outside the gene matches: 12.

The V call is TRBV7-2, the J call TRBJ1-4; TRBD1 might be the D (5 bases). The V and J ends lost 5 bases and 5 bases respectively, with 12 bases between them. The CDR3 loop spans 14 amino acids. CDR1 SGHTA and CDR2 FQGNSA come from the germline V gene. This CDR3 is CASSLRQSNEKLFF. The DNA for the CDR3 is TGTGCCAGCAGCCTCCGACAGAGCAATGAAAAACTGTTTTTT.

V usage is TRBV27 and J usage is TRBJ1-1; 8 nucleotides match TRBD1. CDR3 length: 16 residues. CDR1 MNHEY and CDR2 SMNVEV come from the germline V gene (reference sequence). The trim removed 5 bases at V and 3 bases at J, leaving 11 bases unmatched. DNA for the CDR3: TGTGCCAGCAGTGATGGACAGGGCATCAGGTACACTGAAGCTTTCTTT. Translated, it gives CASSDGQGIRYTEAFF.